This T cell receptor (beta chain) was sequenced for a study of cytomegalovirus exposure and HLA in healthy donors. Study-wide results and caveats: Reports credit the classifier with highly specific, highly sensitive diagnosis of cytomegalovirus status.

To note about this clone: Its specificity is not known.

Profiled with immunoSEQ multiplex PCR; TCRdb holds only in-frame clones, not every one. The sample comprises over 150,000 clones, around 88% of which are singletons, and 20% to 25% rests with the top ten. Germline V gives CDR1 SEHNR, CDR2 FQNEAQ (reference sequence). V lost 1 base and J lost 1, with 7 bases in between. This CDR3 region has 14 residues. This sequence joins TRBV7-9 and TRBJ1-2; the D is unclear. Sequenced sample: PBMCs. The clonotype was recovered from a man aged 18 to 29 in good health and CMV-seropositive. As DNA, the CDR3 is TGTGCCAGCAGCTTAGTGGAGATTAACTATGGCTACACCTTC. This translates into CASSLVEINYGYTF.